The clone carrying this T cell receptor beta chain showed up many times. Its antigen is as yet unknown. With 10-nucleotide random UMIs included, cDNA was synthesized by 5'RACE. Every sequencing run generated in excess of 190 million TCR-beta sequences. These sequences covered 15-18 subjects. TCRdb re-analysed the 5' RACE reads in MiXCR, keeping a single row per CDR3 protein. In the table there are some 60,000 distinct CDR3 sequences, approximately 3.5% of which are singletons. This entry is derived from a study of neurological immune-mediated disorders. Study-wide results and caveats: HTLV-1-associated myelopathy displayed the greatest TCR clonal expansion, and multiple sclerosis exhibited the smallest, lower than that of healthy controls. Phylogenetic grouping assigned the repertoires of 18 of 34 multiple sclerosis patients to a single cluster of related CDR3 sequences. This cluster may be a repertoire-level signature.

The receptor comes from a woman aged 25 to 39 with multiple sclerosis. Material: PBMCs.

CDR3 bases: TGTGCCAGCAGCCTTACTAGCGGGCATAACACCGGGGAGCTGTTTTTT. Encoded protein: CASSLTSGHNTGELFF. V and J are TRBV7-9 and TRBJ2-2, with 9 bases that match TRBD2. After removal of 5 bases from V and 2 bases from J, the junction contained 6 bases not matched to a gene. The CDR3 has 16 amino acids. CDR1 and CDR2 (germline): SEHNR, FQNEAQ (reference sequence).